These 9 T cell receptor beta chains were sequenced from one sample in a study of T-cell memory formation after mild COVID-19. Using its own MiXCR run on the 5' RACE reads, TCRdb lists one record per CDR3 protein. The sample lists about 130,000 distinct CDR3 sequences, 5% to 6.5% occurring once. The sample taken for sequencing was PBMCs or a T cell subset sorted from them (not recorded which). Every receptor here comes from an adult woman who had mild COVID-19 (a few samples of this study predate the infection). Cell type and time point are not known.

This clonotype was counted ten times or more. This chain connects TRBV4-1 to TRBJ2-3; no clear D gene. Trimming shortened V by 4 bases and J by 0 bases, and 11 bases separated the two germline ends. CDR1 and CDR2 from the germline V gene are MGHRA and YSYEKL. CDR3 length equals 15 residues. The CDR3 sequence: CASSPPLGSTDTQYF. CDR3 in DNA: TGCGCCAGCAGCCCCCCCCTAGGTAGCACAGATACGCAGTATTTT.

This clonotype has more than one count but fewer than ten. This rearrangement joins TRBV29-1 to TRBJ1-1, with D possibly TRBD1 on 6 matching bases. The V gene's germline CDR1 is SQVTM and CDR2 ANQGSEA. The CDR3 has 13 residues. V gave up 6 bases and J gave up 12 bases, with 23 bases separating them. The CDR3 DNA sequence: TGCAGCGTGGGGGCTTACAGGGCACGAGAAACTTTCTTT. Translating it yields CSVGAYRARETFF.

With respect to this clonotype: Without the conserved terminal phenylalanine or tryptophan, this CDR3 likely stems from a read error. CDR3: CASSQYHRGTAFL. CDR3 nucleotides: TGTGCCAGCAGCCAATACCACAGGGGAACAGCTTTCCTT. The chain is built from TRBV5-6 and TRBJ1-1; TRBD1 agrees at 7 bases. Per the germline V gene, CDR1 is SGHDT and CDR2 is YYEEEE. Germline trimming cut 4 bases from V and 10 bases from J; bases unmatched to any gene: 10. CDR3 length: 13 residues.

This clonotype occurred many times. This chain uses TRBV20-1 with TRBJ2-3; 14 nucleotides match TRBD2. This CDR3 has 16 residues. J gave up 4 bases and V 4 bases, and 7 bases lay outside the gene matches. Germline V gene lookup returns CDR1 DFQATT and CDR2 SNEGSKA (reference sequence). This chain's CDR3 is CSATRTSGGISDTQYF. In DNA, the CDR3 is TGCAGTGCTACCCGGACTAGCGGGGGGATCTCAGATACGCAGTATTTT.

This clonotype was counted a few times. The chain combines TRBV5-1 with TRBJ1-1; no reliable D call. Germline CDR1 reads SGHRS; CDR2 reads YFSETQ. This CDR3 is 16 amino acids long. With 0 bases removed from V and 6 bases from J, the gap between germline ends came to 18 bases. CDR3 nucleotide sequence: TGCGCCAGCAGCTTGGACTGGCTGGGCCGGGCTGCTGAAGCTTTCTTT. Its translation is CASSLDWLGRAAEAFF. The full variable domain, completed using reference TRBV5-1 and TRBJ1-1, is KAGVTQTPRYLIKTRGQQVTLSCSPISGHRSVSWYQQTPGQGLQFLFEYFSETQRNKGNFPGRFSGRQFSNSRSEMNVSTLELGDSALYLCASSLDWLGRAAEAFFGQGTRLTVV.

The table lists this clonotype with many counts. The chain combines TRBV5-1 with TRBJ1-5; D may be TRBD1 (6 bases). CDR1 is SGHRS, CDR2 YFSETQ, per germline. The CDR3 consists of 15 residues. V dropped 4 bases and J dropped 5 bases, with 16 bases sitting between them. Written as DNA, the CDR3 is TGCGCCAGCAGCCCTATATCGGGGGCCTATCAGCCCCAGCATTTT. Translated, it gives CASSPISGAYQPQHF. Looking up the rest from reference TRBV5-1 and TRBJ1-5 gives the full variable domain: KAGVTQTPRYLIKTRGQQVTLSCSPISGHRSVSWYQQTPGQGLQFLFEYFSETQRNKGNFPGRFSGRQFSNSRSEMNVSTLELGDSALYLCASSPISGAYQPQHFGDGTRLSIL.

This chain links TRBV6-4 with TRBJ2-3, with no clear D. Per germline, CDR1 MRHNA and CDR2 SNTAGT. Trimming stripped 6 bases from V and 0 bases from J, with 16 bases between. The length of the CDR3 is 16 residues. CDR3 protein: CASSPPRKASTDTQYF. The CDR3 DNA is TGTGCCAGCAGCCCTCCCCGGAAAGCTAGCACAGATACGCAGTATTTT.

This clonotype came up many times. The CDR3 DNA sequence: TGCGCCAGCAGCTTAGCGGGGGCTGGATCGCAGTATTTT. Translating gives CASSLAGAGSQYF. The chain couples TRBV5-1 to TRBJ2-3; 8 nucleotides agree with TRBD2. After removal of 2 bases from V and 10 bases from J, the junction contained 6 bases not matched to a gene. There are 13 residues in the CDR3. The germline CDR1 and CDR2 sequences are SGHRS and YFSETQ.

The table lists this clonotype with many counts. The CDR3 DNA is TGTGCCAGCAGCTCACAGGGTATCAGGGAAAAACTGTTTTTT. It yields the protein CASSSQGIREKLFF. J is TRBJ1-4 and V is TRBV7-9; D may be TRBD1 (6 bases). In germline, CDR1 is SEHNR, CDR2 FQNEAQ (reference sequence). Trimming removed 4 bases at V and 8 bases at J, with 14 bases between. The CDR3 sequence is 14 residues long. Supplemented by reference TRBV7-9 and TRBJ1-4, the full variable domain reads DTGVSQNPRHKITKRGQNVTFRCDPISEHNRLYWYRQTLGQGPEFLTYFQNEAQLEKSRLLSDRFSAERPKGSFSTLEIQRTEQGDSAMYLCASSSQGIREKLFFGSGTQLSVL.